This T cell receptor beta chain stems from a study of T cells in Graves' hyperthyroidism and ophthalmopathy. Study results and limitations: Most thyroid clonotypes that were expanded above 0.001 also turned up in blood.

TCR beta CDR3 regions were amplified from RNA transcripts. TCR CDR3 underwent first-round RT-PCR with the HTBI primer set. One entry per CDR3 protein, called by TCRdb with MiXCR from the multiplex PCR reads. The data hold around 700,000 distinct CDR3 sequences, with about 35% observed a single time. Turning to this clonotype: Antigen specificity is unknown. At one of its ends the junction is not consistent with the germline gene, which may arise from a read error.

Germline loops: CDR1 MNHEY, CDR2 SVGEGT. The CDR3 contains 16 residues. Material for sequencing was blood. This chain connects TRBV6-2 or TRBV6-3 to TRBJ1-5; D perhaps matches TRBD1 (6 bases). The clonotype originates from a woman aged 40 to 50 with Graves' hyperthyroidism. The CDR3 reads CAGRTRDKGPLWPQHF. In nucleotides, the CDR3 is TGTGCCGGCAGGACCCGGGACAAGGGCCCATTGTGGCCCCAGCATTTT.